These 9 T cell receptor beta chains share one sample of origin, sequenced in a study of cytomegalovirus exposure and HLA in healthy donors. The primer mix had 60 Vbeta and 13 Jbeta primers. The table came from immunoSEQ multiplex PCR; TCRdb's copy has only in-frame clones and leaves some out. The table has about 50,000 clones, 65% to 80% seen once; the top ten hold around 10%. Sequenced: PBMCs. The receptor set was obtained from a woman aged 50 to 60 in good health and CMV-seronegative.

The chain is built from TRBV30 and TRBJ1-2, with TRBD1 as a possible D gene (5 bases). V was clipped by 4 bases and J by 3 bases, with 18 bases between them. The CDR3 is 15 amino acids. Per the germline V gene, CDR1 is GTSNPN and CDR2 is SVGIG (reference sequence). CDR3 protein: CAWTPETGSYYGYTF. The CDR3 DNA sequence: TGTGCCTGGACCCCCGAAACAGGATCGTACTATGGCTACACCTTC.

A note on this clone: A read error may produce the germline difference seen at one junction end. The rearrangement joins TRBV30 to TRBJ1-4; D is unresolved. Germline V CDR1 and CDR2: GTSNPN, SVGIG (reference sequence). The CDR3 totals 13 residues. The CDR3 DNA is TGTGTCTGGTCCCCGGAGTCATGGGAAAAACTGTTTTTT. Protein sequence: CVWSPESWEKLFF.

CDR3 residues: CASAKEGGGPEQFF. The CDR3 DNA reads as TGTGCCTCCGCAAAGGAGGGAGGCGGCCCCGAGCAGTTCTTC. The chain carries TRBV6-1 and TRBJ2-1; possibly TRBD2 for D (6 bases). V gave up 11 bases and J gave up 10 bases, with 24 bases separating them. From germline, CDR1 is MNHNS and CDR2 SASEGT. This CDR3 region has 14 residues.

CDR3: CASKEGNALYGYTF. Written as DNA, the CDR3 is TGTGCCAGCAAGGAGGGTAACGCTCTCTATGGCTACACCTTC. V gene TRBV27 combines with J gene TRBJ1-2; no clear D gene. CDR1 and CDR2 (germline): MNHEY, SMNVEV (reference sequence). V gave up 7 bases and J gave up 4 bases, with 16 bases separating them. There are 14 residues in the CDR3.

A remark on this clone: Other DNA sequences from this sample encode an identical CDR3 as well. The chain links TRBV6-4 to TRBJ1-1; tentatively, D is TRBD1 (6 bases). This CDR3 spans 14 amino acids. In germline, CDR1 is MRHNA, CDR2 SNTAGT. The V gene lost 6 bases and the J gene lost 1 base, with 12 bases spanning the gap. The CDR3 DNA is TGTGCCAGCAGCCCTTCGACAGGGAACACTGAAGCTTTCTTT. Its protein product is CASSPSTGNTEAFF.

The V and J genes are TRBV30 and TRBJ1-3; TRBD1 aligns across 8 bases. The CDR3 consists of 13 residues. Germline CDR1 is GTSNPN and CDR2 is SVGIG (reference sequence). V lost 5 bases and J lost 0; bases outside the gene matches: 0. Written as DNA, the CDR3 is TGTGCCTGGGGGACAGGCTCTGGAAACACCATATATTTT. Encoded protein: CAWGTGSGNTIYF.

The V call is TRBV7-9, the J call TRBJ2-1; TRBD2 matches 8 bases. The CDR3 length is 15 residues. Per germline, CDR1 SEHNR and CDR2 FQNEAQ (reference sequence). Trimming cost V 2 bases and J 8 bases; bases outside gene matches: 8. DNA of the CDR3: TGTGCCAGCAGCTTACTAGCTAGCGGGCAGGATGAGCAGTTCTTC. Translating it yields CASSLLASGQDEQFF. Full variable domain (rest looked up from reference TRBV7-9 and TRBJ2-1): DTGVSQNPRHKITKRGQNVTFRCDPISEHNRLYWYRQTLGQGPEFLTYFQNEAQLEKSRLLSDRFSAERPKGSFSTLEIQRTEQGDSAMYLCASSLLASGQDEQFFGPGTRLTVL.

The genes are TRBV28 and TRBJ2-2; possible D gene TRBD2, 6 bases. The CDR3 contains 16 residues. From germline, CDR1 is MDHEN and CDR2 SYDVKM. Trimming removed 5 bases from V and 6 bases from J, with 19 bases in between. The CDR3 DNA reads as TGTGCCAGCAGTCCAAACCCGGGGGTCCCAGCCGGGGAGCTGTTTTTT. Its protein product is CASSPNPGVPAGELFF.

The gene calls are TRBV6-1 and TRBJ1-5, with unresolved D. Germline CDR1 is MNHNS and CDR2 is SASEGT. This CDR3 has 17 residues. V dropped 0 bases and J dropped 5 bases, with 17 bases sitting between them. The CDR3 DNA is TGTGCCAGCAGTGAAGCGGCGGGCAGTGTTGCCGATCAGCCCCAGCATTTT. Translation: CASSEAAGSVADQPQHF.